Shown below are 11 T cell receptor beta chains from a single sample sequenced in a study of blood T cells in healthy people across ages. Using a J-beta primer mix together with a sample-barcoded 5' primer, a second PCR was run for about 6 to 11 cycles. From the 5' RACE reads, TCRdb called clonotypes with MiXCR, one entry per CDR3 protein. The data contain about a million distinct CDR3 sequences, more than 30% of them singletons. The source material was blood. Source of these receptors: a man between 18 and 35 years old in good health.

The sample holds a few counts of this clonotype. CDR3: CASSLVRGPIPSYIEQFF. The CDR3 region has the DNA TGCGCCAGCAGCTTGGTTCGGGGGCCCATTCCCTCCTATATCGAGCAGTTCTTC. The chain is built from TRBV5-1 and TRBJ2-1, with D perhaps assigned TRBD1 or TRBD2 (6 bases each). Germline CDR1 and CDR2: SGHRS and YFSETQ. The CDR3 is made up of 18 amino acids. V was shortened by 0 bases and J by 10 bases, with 26 bases between the two germline ends.

This clonotype has a handful of counts. V and J are TRBV12-3 or TRBV12-4 and TRBJ1-1; no clear D gene. The CDR3 is 12 residues long. Trimming cost V 8 bases and J 10 bases, with 17 bases left between them. CDR3 DNA sequence: TGTGCCAGCCGAGCGGGAGCCTACATAGCTTTCTTT. Protein: CASRAGAYIAFF.

This rearrangement joins TRBV10-3 to TRBJ1-4; D uncertain. CDR3 size: 14 residues. The ends were cut back, 0 bases at V and 4 bases at J, with 6 bases in the middle. Germline V CDR1 and CDR2: ENHRY, SYGVKD. The CDR3 region is CAISESAGNEKLFF. CDR3 sequence (DNA): TGTGCCATCAGTGAGTCGGCGGGTAATGAAAAACTGTTTTTT.

Remarks on this clonotype: The junction departs from the called germline gene at one end, perhaps through a read error. This chain joins TRBV4-3 and TRBJ2-4; a possible D gene is TRBD2 (5 bases). CDR1 and CDR2 from the germline V gene are LGHNA and YSLEER. The CDR3 spans 14 residues. The chain's CDR3 is CASSQGGPRDIQYF. In DNA form, the CDR3 reads TGCGCCAGCAGTCAAGGAGGTCCGAGGGACATTCAGTACTTC.

This CDR3 is CASSLRVDNTEAFF. In nucleotides, the CDR3 is TGTGCCAGCAGTTTAAGGGTAGACAACACTGAAGCTTTCTTT. The chain combines TRBV27 with TRBJ1-1; no reliable D call. Between the trimmed V and J ends, which lost 2 bases and 2 bases, there was a span of 9 bases. This CDR3 has 14 residues. The V gene's germline CDR1 is MNHEY and CDR2 SMNVEV (reference sequence).

The sample holds a few counts of this clonotype. The chain carries TRBV6-5 and TRBJ1-2; TRBD1 agrees at 9 bases. Per the germline V gene, CDR1 is MNHEY and CDR2 is SVGAGI. V lost 6 bases to trimming and J lost 7 bases; unmatched junction nucleotides: 9. The CDR3 runs 14 residues. The CDR3 DNA follows: TGTGCCAGCAGCCTCGGACAGGGGCTTACTGGCTACACCTTC. Residues: CASSLGQGLTGYTF.

This clonotype has more than one count but fewer than ten. J is TRBJ1-5 and V is TRBV20-1; TRBD1 might be the D (6 bases). CDR3 length: 14 amino acids. The germline CDR1 and CDR2 sequences are DFQATT and SNEGSKA (reference sequence). V was trimmed by 6 bases and J by 7 bases, leaving 19 bases between them. The CDR3: CSALGGAIFQPQHF. The CDR3 DNA reads as TGCAGTGCCCTCGGGGGGGCGATTTTCCAGCCCCAGCATTTT.

This clonotype has only a few counts. This chain joins TRBV7-2 and TRBJ2-2; D remains unclear. The CDR3 runs to 19 residues. CDR1 SGHTA and CDR2 FQGNSA come from the germline V gene. Trimming cost V 5 bases and J 0 bases, with 22 bases left between them. DNA for the CDR3: TGTGCCAGCAGCCTCCAATACCGCCAGGCTAAATCGAACACCGGGGAGCTGTTTTTT. Translation: CASSLQYRQAKSNTGELFF.

The chain links TRBV12-3 or TRBV12-4 to TRBJ1-4; the D gene is possibly TRBD1 (5 bases). This CDR3 has 15 amino acids. V was cut by 6 bases and J by 8 bases, with 19 bases left in between. This CDR3 is CASRGEGRVGEKLFF. CDR3 in DNA: TGTGCCAGCAGGGGGGAGGGCAGGGTAGGAGAAAAACTGTTTTTT.

The chain couples TRBV10-3 to TRBJ2-7; perhaps TRBD1 as D (6 bases). CDR1 ENHRY and CDR2 SYGVKD come from the germline V gene. This CDR3 region has 13 residues. Deletions cut 7 bases from V and 3 bases from J, with 13 bases between. CDR3 coding DNA: TGTGCCATCACCTCGGACAGAAACTACGAGCAGTACTTC. Translating gives CAITSDRNYEQYF.

The CDR3 DNA reads TGCAGTGCTAGAAGCGGGGGTAACACCGGGGAGCTGTTTTTT. This translates into CSARSGGNTGELFF. The V and J genes are TRBV20-1 and TRBJ2-2, with 8 positions matching TRBD2. Germline CDR1 and CDR2: DFQATT and SNEGSKA (reference sequence). V gave up 2 bases and J gave up 2 bases; unmatched junction bases: 1. CDR3 size: 14 residues.